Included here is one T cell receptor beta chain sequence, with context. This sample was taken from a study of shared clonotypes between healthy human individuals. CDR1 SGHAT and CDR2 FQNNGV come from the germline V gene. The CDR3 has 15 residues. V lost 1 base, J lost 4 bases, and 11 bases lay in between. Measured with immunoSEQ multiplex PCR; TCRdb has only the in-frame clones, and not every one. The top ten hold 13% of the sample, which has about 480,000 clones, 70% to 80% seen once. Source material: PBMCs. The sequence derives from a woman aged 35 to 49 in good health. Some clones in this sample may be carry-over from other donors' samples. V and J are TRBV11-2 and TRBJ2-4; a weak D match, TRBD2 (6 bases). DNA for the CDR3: TGTGCCAGCAGCTTAGTGGGCGGGACTAAAAACATTCAGTACTTC. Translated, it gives CASSLVGGTKNIQYF.